The 3 T cell receptor beta chains in this list originate from one sample, sequenced in a study of blood T cell repertoires in COVID-19. Produced via immunoSEQ multiplex PCR; TCRdb's table is partial and in-frame only. The sample consists of 170,000 or so clones, over 75% of them appearing once. The sample was PBMCs or T cells enriched from blood (not recorded which). The receptor source for this set is a woman aged 45-60 years who had recovered from COVID-19.

The chain carries TRBV19 and TRBJ2-1, with 12 bases aligning to TRBD1. Germline CDR1 reads LNHDA; CDR2 reads SQIVND (reference sequence). The CDR3 length is 16 residues. The V gene end was trimmed by 4 bases and the J gene end by 5 bases; junction bases not matched to a gene: 6. CDR3 nucleotide sequence: TGTGCCAGTAGTAGGGGACAGGGGGCGCGTAACAATGAGCAGTTCTTC. Amino acid sequence: CASSRGQGARNNEQFF.

Only a few counts were recorded for this clone. The chain is built from TRBV20-1 and TRBJ1-5; D is possibly TRBD1 (5 bases). The germline CDR1 and CDR2 sequences are DFQATT and SNEGSKA (reference sequence). The CDR3 contains 17 residues. V lost 3 bases, J lost 0 bases, and 18 bases lay in between. CDR3 coding DNA: TGCAGTGCTAGTAGTTCCCAGGGCCATTATAGCAATCAGCCCCAGCATTTT. It codes for CSASSSQGHYSNQPQHF.

Points on this clone: Sequence at one end of the junction differs from germline and may be a read error. The gene calls are TRBV18 and TRBJ2-7; 8 nucleotides match TRBD1. The CDR3 length is 16 residues. CDR1 and CDR2 from the germline V gene are KGHSH and LQKENI. The CDR3 DNA reads as TGTGCCAGTTCACCCCCGACCAGGGGGCAAGGCTACGAGCAGTACTTC. This gives the protein CASSPPTRGQGYEQYF.